This TCR beta chain appears in the sequencing data of a study of blood T cell repertoires in COVID-19. Measured with immunoSEQ multiplex PCR; TCRdb has only the in-frame clones, and not every one. The data contain about 230,000 clones, just over 85% of them singletons. Recovered participants had two consecutive negative NP/OP PCR tests, healthcare professional clearance, or symptom resolution. This CDR3 spans 15 amino acids. CDR1 is SGHNT, CDR2 YENEEA, per germline. Trimming stripped 3 bases from V and 1 base from J, with 12 bases between. The clonotype comes from a man between 18 and 29 years old who had recovered from COVID-19. The rearrangement joins TRBV11-3 to TRBJ1-1; tentatively, D is TRBD1 (5 bases). Material for sequencing was PBMCs or T cells enriched from blood (not recorded which). CDR3 nucleotides: TGTGCCAGCAGCTTTGACTCAGGACAGAACACTGAAGCTTTCTTT. It encodes CASSFDSGQNTEAFF. The full variable domain, its missing parts supplied by reference TRBV11-3 and TRBJ1-1, is EAGVVQSPRYKIIEKKQPVAFWCNPISGHNTLYWYLQNLGQGPELLIRYENEEAVDDSQLPKDRFSAERLKGVDSTLKIQPAELGDSAVYLCASSFDSGQNTEAFFGQGTRLTVV.